These T cell receptor beta chains were read from a single sample in a study of OX40 agonist ivuxolimab in advanced cancers. Sequencing used immunoSEQ multiplex PCR; TCRdb keeps in-frame clones, though not all of them. The sample lists about 28,000 clones, about 83% occurring once. The starting material was CD4+ or CD8+ T cells sorted from blood, obtained in a trial of the OX40 agonist ivuxolimab. These receptors all come from an adult with an advanced solid tumor such as melanoma, head and neck, liver or kidney cancer. Each CDR3 is given with its conserved first and last residue. The D gene is left open where the match is weak. Some rows have no size entry. The others give once, few or many, or a class for an expanded clone.

>-|-|TRBV7-2|TRBJ2-5
CASSLRRIETQYF
TGTGCCAGCAGCTTACGGAGGATAGAGACCCAGTACTTC
>-|-|TRBV6-1|TRBJ2-2
CASSETQGSTGELFF
TGTGCCAGCAGTGAGACACAGGGAAGCACCGGGGAGCTGTTTTTT
>TRBD1|-|TRBV19|TRBJ2-7
CASSAGTGKYEQYF
TGTGCCAGTAGTGCCGGGACAGGGAAGTACGAGCAGTACTTC
>-|few|TRBV12-5|TRBJ1-1
CASGFWLNVAFF
TGTGCTAGTGGTTTTTGGTTAAATGTGGCTTTCTTT
>TRBD2|-|TRBV5-1|TRBJ2-7
CASSLAPSGYEQYF
TGCGCCAGCAGCTTGGCACCTAGCGGCTACGAGCAGTACTTC
>TRBD2|-|TRBV19|TRBJ2-7
CASRTSGSYEQYF
TGTGCCAGCCGGACTAGCGGATCCTACGAGCAGTACTTC
>TRBD1|-|TRBV19|TRBJ2-7
CASSLGTGGFYEQYF
TGTGCCAGTAGTCTCGGGACAGGGGGCTTCTACGAGCAGTACTTC
>TRBD2|few|TRBV7-9|TRBJ2-2
CASSQLAGDTGELFF
TGTGCCAGCAGCCAACTAGCGGGAGACACCGGGGAGCTGTTTTTT
>TRBD2|-|TRBV19|TRBJ2-1
CASSTPGLAGANEQFF
TGTGCCAGTAGTACCCCCGGACTAGCGGGAGCCAATGAGCAGTTCTTC
>TRBD2|-|TRBV6-5|TRBJ2-7
CASGRGTSISYEQYF
TGTGCCAGCGGACGGGGGACTAGCATCTCCTACGAGCAGTACTTC
>TRBD1|once|TRBV11-2|TRBJ2-7
CASSFGTGGGQYF
TGTGCCAGCAGCTTCGGGACAGGGGGCGGGCAGTACTTC
>-|-|TRBV28|TRBJ2-7
CASSRWGRESEQYF
TGTGCCAGCAGTCGGTGGGGGCGGGAGTCCGAGCAGTACTTC
>-|once|TRBV5-4|TRBJ2-7
CASSQDTPYEQYF
TGTGCCAGCAGCCAGGACACCCCCTACGAGCAGTACTTC
>-|-|TRBV5-8|TRBJ2-7
CASSLGAYEQYF
TGTGCCAGCAGCTTGGGGGCCTACGAGCAGTACTTC
>-|few|TRBV6-1|TRBJ1-2
CASSITESYGYTF
TGTGCCAGCAGTATCACAGAAAGCTATGGCTACACCTTC
>-|-|TRBV7-9|TRBJ1-2
CASSLAQIYGYTF
TGTGCCAGCAGCTTAGCCCAGATTTATGGCTACACCTTC
>-|few|TRBV9|TRBJ2-7
CASSVEQAVTYEQYF
TGTGCCAGCAGCGTAGAACAGGCCGTTACCTACGAGCAGTACTTC